A selection of T cell receptor beta chains follows, all from one sample in a study of blood T cell repertoires in COVID-19. Here immunoSEQ multiplex PCR was the method, and the copy in TCRdb shows in-frame clones only, minus some. The sample records 300,000 to 500,000 clones, roughly 90% being singletons. The sample taken for sequencing was PBMCs or T cells enriched from blood (not recorded which). Receptors were obtained from a woman aged 25-40 years with acute COVID-19. Both conserved end residues are part of each CDR3. Fields, in order: V gene, D gene, J gene, clone size, CDR3 DNA, CDR3 protein. A D gene is named only where the DNA matches it firmly. Rows may omit the clone size; those that give it use once, few, many or a size class.

>TRBV18|NA|TRBJ1-5|NA
TGTGCCAGCTCATCAGGAAGCACAGGTCAGCCCCAGCATTTT
CASSSGSTGQPQHF
>TRBV7-9|NA|TRBJ2-7|NA
TGTGCCAGCAGCTTTGAACACGGAGCCTACGAGCAGTACTTC
CASSFEHGAYEQYF
>TRBV7-9|TRBD1|TRBJ1-4|NA
TGTGCCAGCAGCAAGGGGGCAGCTAATGAAAAACTGTTTTTT
CASSKGAANEKLFF
>TRBV6-2/TRBV6-3|NA|TRBJ2-5|NA
TGTGCCAGCAGTGGGGGGGAGACCCAGTACTTC
CASSGGETQYF
>TRBV27|NA|TRBJ1-1|NA
TGTGCCAGCAGTTGGGGACTGCCGCTGAACACTGAAGCTTTCTTT
CASSWGLPLNTEAFF
>TRBV6-1|TRBD1|TRBJ1-1|NA
TGTGCCAGCAGTGAAGGAGTGTTTCGGTACAGGGGATCTCTGGAAGCTTTCTTT
CASSEGVFRYRGSLEAFF
>TRBV30|NA|TRBJ2-1|few
TGTGCCTGGAGTGCCCCCTGGCAGGGGAATAATGAGCAGTTCTTC
CAWSAPWQGNNEQFF
>TRBV7-9|TRBD1|TRBJ1-2|NA
TGTGCCAGCAGCCCTCGGACAGGTTCCGCCTTCGGCTACACCTTC
CASSPRTGSAFGYTF
>TRBV24-1|NA|TRBJ2-3|NA
TGTGCCACCAGTCGGCCAGGGGAAACAGATACGCAGTATTTT
CATSRPGETDTQYF
>TRBV4-1|NA|TRBJ1-2|NA
TGCGCCAGCAGCCAAGATGGCCGGGGTGACTATGGCTACACCTTC
CASSQDGRGDYGYTF
>TRBV5-4|NA|TRBJ1-5|NA
TGTGCCAGCAGCTTGGAGATTAGGAGTCATCAGCCCCAGCATTTT
CASSLEIRSHQPQHF
>TRBV7-9|NA|TRBJ1-1|few
TGTGCCAGCAGCACCACAGGGCTGGGCACTGAAGCTTTCTTT
CASSTTGLGTEAFF
>TRBV5-1|NA|TRBJ2-1|NA
TGCGCCAGCAGCTTGGTTTCGGTTAGCTCCTACAATGAGCAGTTCTTC
CASSLVSVSSYNEQFF
>TRBV19|NA|TRBJ1-1|NA
TGTGCCAGTAGTATAGTGAGCGTAGGCTTGAACACTGAAGCTTTCTTT
CASSIVSVGLNTEAFF
>TRBV5-1|NA|TRBJ1-4|NA
TGCGCCAGCAGGTTCGGGAATATTTTGAAAACTAATGAAAAACTGTTTTTT
CASRFGNILKTNEKLFF
>TRBV24-1|NA|TRBJ2-2|NA
TGTGCCACCAGTGATTTCGGACCTGCCGGAGGCACCGGGGAGCTGTTTTTT
CATSDFGPAGGTGELFF
>TRBV6-5|TRBD1|TRBJ1-1|NA
TGTGCCAGCACCTTGACAGGGGTGAGAACTGAAGCTTTCTTT
CASTLTGVRTEAFF
>TRBV19|NA|TRBJ2-7|NA
TGTGCCAGTAGTATAAGTCGGGGAAACTACGAGCAGTACTTC
CASSISRGNYEQYF
>TRBV2|NA|TRBJ1-2|NA
TGTGCCAGCAGTGAAAAGGTTGCAGGGCGCTATGGCTACACCTTC
CASSEKVAGRYGYTF
>TRBV18|NA|TRBJ2-7|NA
TGTGCCAGCTCAAGGGACAAACGCAACTACGAGCAGTACTTC
CASSRDKRNYEQYF
>TRBV12-3/TRBV12-4|TRBD1|TRBJ2-7|NA
TGTGCCAGCAGGTGGGGGACAGCCTACGAGCAGTACTTC
CASRWGTAYEQYF
>TRBV3-1/TRBV3-2|NA|TRBJ2-2|NA
TGTGCCAGCAGCGCCCCTACGGGTTGGGACACCGGGGAGCTGTTTTTT
CASSAPTGWDTGELFF